This entry is about one TCR beta chain. The data are from a study of blood T cell repertoires in COVID-19. Study overall: The study drew acute and convalescent COVID-19 samples from the United States, Italy and Spain.

Germline CDR1 reads LNHNV; CDR2 reads YYDKDF (reference sequence). V lost 5 bases, J lost 4 bases, and 4 bases stayed unmatched. The CDR3 is 14 amino acids. The assay was immunoSEQ multiplex PCR, and TCRdb's table has in-frame clones only and misses some. The sample contains approximately 110,000 clones, approximately 90% of which appear only once. Sequencing used peripheral blood. J is TRBJ1-2 and V is TRBV15; 10 nucleotides agree with TRBD1. This TCR was recovered from a human donor in a cohort sampled during active COVID-19. DNA for the CDR3: TGTGCCACCAGCCCAGACAGGGGGCTCTATGGCTACACCTTC. Its protein product is CATSPDRGLYGYTF.